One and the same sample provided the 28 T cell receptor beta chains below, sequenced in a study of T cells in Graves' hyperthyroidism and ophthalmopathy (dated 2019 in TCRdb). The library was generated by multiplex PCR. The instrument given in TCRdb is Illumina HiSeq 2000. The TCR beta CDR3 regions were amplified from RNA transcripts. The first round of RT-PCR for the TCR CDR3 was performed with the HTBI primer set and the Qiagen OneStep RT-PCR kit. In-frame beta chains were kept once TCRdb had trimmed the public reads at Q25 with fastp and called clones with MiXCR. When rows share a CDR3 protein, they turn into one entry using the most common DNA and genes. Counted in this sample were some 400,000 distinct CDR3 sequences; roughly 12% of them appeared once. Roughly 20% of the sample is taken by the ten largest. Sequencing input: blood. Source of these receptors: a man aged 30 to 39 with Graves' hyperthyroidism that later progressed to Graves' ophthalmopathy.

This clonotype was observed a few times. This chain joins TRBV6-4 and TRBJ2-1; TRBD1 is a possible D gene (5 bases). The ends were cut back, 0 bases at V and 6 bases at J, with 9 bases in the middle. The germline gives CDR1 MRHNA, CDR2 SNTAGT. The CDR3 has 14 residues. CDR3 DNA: TGTGCCAGCAGTGACTCGGAAGGGGCCAATGAGCAGTTCTTC. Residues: CASSDSEGANEQFF.

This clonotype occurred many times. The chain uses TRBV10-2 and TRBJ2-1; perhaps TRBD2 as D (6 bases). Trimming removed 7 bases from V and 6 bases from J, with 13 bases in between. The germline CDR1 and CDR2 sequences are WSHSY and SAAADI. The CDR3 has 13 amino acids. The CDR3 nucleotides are TGCGCCAGCAAAGGACTACAGCGCAATGAGCAGTTCTTC. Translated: CASKGLQRNEQFF.

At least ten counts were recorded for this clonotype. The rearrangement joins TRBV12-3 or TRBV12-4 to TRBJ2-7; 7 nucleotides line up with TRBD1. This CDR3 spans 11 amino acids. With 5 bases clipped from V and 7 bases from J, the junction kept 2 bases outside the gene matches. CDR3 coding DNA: TGTGCCAGCAGTACGACAGGGGAGCAGTACTTC. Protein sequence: CASSTTGEQYF.

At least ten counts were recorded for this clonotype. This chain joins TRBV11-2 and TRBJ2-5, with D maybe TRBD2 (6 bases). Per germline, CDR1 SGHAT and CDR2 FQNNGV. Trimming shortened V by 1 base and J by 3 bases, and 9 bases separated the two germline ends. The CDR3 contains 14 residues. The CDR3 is CASSLVGGKETQYF. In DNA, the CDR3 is TGTGCCAGCAGCTTAGTGGGGGGTAAAGAGACCCAGTACTTC.

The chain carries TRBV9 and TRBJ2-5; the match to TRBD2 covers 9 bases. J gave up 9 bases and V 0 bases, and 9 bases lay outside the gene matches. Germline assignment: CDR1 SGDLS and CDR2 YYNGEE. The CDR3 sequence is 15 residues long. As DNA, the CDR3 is TGTGCCAGCAGCGTAGGATTAGCGGGGGCGGGTGCCCAGTACTTC. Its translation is CASSVGLAGAGAQYF.

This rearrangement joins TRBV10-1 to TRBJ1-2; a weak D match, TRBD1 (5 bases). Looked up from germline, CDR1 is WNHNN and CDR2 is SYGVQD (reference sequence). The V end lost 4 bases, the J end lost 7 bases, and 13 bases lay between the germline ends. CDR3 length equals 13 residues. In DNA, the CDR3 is TGCGCCAGCAGTGCAGGGTTCGCTGGTGGCTACACCTTC. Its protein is CASSAGFAGGYTF.

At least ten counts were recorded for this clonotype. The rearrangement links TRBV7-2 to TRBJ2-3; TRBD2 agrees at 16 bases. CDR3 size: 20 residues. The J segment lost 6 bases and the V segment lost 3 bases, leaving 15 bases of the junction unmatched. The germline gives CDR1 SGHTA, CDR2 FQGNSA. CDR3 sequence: CASSFRPHPGLAGGRDTQYF. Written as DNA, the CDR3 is TGTGCCAGCAGCTTCCGACCGCATCCGGGACTAGCGGGGGGGCGCGATACGCAGTATTTT.

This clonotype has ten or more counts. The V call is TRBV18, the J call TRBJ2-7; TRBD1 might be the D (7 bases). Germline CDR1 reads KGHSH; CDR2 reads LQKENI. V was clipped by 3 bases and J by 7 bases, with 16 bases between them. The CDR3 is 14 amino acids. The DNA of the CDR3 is TGTGCCAGCTCACCGTCAGGGGGGCCACGGGAGCAGTACTTC. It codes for CASSPSGGPREQYF.

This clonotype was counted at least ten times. CDR3 residues: CASSIGQGPTNEKLFF. The CDR3 coding sequence is TGTGCCAGCAGTATCGGGCAGGGACCAACTAATGAAAAACTGTTTTTT. This chain joins TRBV28 and TRBJ1-4; perhaps TRBD1 as D (5 bases). The CDR3 loop spans 16 amino acids. CDR1 and CDR2 (germline): MDHEN, SYDVKM. The V end lost 5 bases, the J end lost 0 bases, and 13 bases lay between the germline ends.

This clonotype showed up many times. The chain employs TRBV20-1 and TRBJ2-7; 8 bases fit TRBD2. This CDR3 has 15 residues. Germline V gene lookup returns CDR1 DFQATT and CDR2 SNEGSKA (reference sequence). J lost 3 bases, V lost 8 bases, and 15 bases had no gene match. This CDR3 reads CSKKRGGAGGYEQYF. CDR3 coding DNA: TGCAGTAAAAAACGGGGGGGAGCAGGCGGCTACGAGCAGTACTTC.

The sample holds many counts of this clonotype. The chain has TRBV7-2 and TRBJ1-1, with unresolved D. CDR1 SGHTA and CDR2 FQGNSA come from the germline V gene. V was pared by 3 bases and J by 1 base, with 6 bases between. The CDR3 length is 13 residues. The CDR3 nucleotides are TGTGCCAGCAGCTTTCATCAGAACACTGAAGCTTTCTTT. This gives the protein CASSFHQNTEAFF.

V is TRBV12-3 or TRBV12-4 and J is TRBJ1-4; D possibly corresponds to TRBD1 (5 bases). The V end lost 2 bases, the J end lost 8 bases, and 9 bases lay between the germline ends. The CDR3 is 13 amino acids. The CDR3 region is CASSLIRDEKLFF. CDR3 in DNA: TGTGCCAGCAGTTTAATTAGGGACGAAAAACTGTTTTTT.

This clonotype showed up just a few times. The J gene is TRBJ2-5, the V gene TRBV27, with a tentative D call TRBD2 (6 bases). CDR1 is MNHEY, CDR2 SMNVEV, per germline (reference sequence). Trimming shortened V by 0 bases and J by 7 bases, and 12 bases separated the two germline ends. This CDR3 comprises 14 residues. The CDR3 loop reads CASSLSRQGGTQYF. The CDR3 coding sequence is TGTGCCAGCAGTTTATCGCGGCAGGGAGGGACCCAGTACTTC.

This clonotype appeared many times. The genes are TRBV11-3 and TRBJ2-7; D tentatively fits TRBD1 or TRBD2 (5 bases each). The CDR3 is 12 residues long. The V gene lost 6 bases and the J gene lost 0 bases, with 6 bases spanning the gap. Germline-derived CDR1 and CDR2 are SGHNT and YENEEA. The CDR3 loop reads CASRGVSYEQYF. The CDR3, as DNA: TGTGCCAGCAGGGGGGTCTCCTACGAGCAGTACTTC.

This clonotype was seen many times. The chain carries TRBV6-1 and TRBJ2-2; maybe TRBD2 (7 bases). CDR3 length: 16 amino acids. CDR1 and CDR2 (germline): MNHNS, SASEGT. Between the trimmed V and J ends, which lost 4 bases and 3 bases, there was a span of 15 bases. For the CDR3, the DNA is TGTGCCAGCAGTGGTACTCGGGGGGCCCACACCGGGGAGCTGTTTTTT. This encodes CASSGTRGAHTGELFF.

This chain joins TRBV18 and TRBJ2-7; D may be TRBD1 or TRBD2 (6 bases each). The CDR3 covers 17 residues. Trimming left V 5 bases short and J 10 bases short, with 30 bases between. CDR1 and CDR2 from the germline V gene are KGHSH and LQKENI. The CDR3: CASSTLSGHRIAVEQYF. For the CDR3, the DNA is TGTGCCAGCTCAACTCTATCGGGACATAGAATAGCGGTGGAACAGTACTTC. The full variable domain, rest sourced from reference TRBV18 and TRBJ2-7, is NAGVMQNPRHLVRRRGQEARLRCSPMKGHSHVYWYRQLPEEGLKFMVYLQKENIIDESGMPKERFSAEFPKEGPSILRIQQVVRGDSAAYFCASSTLSGHRIAVEQYFGPGTRLTVT.

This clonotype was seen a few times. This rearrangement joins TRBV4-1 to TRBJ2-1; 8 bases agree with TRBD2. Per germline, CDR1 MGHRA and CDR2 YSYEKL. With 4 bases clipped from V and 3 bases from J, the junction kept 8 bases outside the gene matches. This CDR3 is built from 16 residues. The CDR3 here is CASSRQRGTYYNEQFF. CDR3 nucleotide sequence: TGCGCCAGCAGCCGTCAGCGGGGGACTTACTACAATGAGCAGTTCTTC.

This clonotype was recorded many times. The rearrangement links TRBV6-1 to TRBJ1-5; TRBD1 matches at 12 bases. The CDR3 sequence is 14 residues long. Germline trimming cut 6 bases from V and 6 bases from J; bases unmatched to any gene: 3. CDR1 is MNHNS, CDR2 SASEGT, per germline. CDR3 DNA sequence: TGTGCCAGCAGAGGGACAGGGGGCGGTCAGCCCCAGCATTTT. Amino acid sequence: CASRGTGGGQPQHF.

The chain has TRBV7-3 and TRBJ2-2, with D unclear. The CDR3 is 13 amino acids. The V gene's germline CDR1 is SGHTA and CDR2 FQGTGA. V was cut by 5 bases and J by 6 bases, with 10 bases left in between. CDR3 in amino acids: CASSLNMAGELFF. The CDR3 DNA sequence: TGTGCCAGCAGCCTCAATATGGCCGGGGAGCTGTTTTTT.

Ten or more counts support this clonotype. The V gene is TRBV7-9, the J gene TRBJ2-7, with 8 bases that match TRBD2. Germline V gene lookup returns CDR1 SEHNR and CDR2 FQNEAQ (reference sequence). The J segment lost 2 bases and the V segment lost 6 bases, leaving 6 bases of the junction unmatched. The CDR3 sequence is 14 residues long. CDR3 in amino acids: CASSSGTSTYEQYF. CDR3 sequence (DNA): TGTGCCAGCAGTAGCGGGACATCTACCTACGAGCAGTACTTC.

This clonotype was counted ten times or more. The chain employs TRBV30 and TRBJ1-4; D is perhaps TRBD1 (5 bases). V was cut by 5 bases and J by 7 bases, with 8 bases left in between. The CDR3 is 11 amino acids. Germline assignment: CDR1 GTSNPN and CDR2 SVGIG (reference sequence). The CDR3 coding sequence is TGTGCCTGGGGAAGGGGTGAAAAACTGTTTTTT. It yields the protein CAWGRGEKLFF.

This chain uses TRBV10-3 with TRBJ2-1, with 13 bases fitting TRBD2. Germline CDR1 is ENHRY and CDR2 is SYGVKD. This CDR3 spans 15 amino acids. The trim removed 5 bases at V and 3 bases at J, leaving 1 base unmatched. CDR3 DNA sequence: TGTGCCATCAGTAGACTAGCGGGGGGCTACAATGAGCAGTTCTTC. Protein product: CAISRLAGGYNEQFF.

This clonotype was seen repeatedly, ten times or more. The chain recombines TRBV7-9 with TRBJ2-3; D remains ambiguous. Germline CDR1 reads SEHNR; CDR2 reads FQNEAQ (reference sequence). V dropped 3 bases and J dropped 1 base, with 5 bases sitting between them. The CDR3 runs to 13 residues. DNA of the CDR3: TGTGCCAGCAGCTTGTTCGGCACAGATACGCAGTATTTT. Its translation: CASSLFGTDTQYF.

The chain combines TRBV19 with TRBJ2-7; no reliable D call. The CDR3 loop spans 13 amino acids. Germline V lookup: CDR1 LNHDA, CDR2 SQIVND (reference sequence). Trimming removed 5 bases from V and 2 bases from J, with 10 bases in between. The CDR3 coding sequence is TGTGCCAGTAGTCCCACAGTTACCTACGAGCAGTACTTC. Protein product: CASSPTVTYEQYF.

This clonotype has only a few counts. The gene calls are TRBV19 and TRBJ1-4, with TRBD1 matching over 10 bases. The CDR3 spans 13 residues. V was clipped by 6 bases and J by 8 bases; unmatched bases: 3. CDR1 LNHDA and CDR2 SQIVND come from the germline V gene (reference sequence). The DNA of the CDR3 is TGTGCCAGTAGAGACAGGGGGCAAGAAAAACTGTTTTTT. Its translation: CASRDRGQEKLFF.

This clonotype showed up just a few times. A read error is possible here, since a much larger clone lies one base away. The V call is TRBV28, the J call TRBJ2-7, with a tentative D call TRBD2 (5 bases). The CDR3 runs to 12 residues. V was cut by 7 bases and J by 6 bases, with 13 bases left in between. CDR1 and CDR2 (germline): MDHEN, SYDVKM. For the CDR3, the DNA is TGTGCCAGCACGGGATTTTCGGGCGAGCAGTACTTC. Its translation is CASTGFSGEQYF.

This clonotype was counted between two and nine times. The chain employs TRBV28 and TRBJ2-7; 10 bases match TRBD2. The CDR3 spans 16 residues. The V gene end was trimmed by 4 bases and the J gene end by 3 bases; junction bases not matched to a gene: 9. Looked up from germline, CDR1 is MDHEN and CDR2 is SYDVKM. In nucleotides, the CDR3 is TGTGCCAGCAGTTCCCCGGGACTAGCGAGATACTACGAGCAGTACTTC. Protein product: CASSSPGLARYYEQYF.

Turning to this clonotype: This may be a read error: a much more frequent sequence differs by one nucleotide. DNA of the CDR3: TGTGCCAGCAGTAGGGACAGGGCGAATAAAAAACTGTTTTTT. It translates to CASSRDRANKKLFF. This rearrangement joins TRBV6-2 or TRBV6-3 to TRBJ1-4, with 9 bases lining up with TRBD1. Trimming removed 5 bases from V and 9 bases from J; junction bases left unmatched: 7. Per the germline V gene, CDR1 is MNHEY and CDR2 is SVGEGT. The CDR3 contains 14 residues.